This entry lists 2 T cell receptor beta chains sequenced from one sample in a study of blood T cell repertoires in COVID-19. Only in-frame clones appear in the TCRdb table, and some are missing; sequencing was by immunoSEQ multiplex PCR. The sample includes about 310,000 clones, around 90% seen only once; the top ten take 1%. The sample consisted of peripheral blood. Receptors originate from a woman aged 40 to 50 with COVID-19, enrolled during active disease.

The chain joins TRBV5-1 to TRBJ2-5; tentative D call: TRBD2 (5 bases). The ends were cut back, 1 base at V and 7 bases at J, with 20 bases in the middle. This CDR3 region has 16 residues. The germline V gene has CDR1 SGHRS and CDR2 YFSETQ. CDR3: CASSLPGAVHGGTQYF. The CDR3 region has the DNA TGCGCCAGCAGCTTGCCCGGAGCAGTCCATGGAGGGACCCAGTACTTC.

This clone was found a few times. The V and J genes are TRBV10-3 and TRBJ1-5; D is possibly TRBD1 (6 bases). The CDR3 extends over 15 amino acids. Germline V gene lookup returns CDR1 ENHRY and CDR2 SYGVKD. Trimming stripped 3 bases from V and 3 bases from J, with 12 bases between. CDR3 region: CAISDTGNNNQPQHF. Here the CDR3 DNA reads TGTGCCATCAGTGACACAGGGAACAACAATCAGCCCCAGCATTTT.